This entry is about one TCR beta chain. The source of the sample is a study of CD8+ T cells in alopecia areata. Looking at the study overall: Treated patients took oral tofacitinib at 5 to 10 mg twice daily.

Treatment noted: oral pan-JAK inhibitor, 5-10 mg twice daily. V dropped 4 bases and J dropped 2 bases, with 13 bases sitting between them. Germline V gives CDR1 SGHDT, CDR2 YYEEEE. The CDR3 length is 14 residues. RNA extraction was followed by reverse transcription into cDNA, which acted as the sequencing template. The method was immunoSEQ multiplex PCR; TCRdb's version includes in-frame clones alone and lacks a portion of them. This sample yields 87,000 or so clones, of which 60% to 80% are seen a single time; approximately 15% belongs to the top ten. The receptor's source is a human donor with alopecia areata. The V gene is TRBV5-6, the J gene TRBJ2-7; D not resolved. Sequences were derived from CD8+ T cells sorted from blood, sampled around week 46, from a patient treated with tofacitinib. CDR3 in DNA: TGTGCCAGCAGCCGTACCATCGGTACCTACGAGCAGTACTTC. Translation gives CASSRTIGTYEQYF.